The 15 T cell receptor beta chains presented below share a single source sample, sequenced in a study of CD8+ T cells in alopecia areata. Reverse transcription of extracted RNA yielded cDNA, which provided the sequencing template. Libraries were prepared by immunoSEQ multiplex PCR; TCRdb keeps only in-frame clonotypes and omits some of them. The table includes about 74,000 clones, roughly 28% detected once. As for treatment: oral pan-JAK inhibitor, 5-10 mg twice daily. Sequences were derived from CD8+ T cells sorted from blood, sampled at week 4, from a patient treated with tofacitinib. These receptors originate from a human donor with alopecia areata.

Only a few counts were recorded for this clone. This chain joins TRBV4-2 and TRBJ2-3; possible D gene TRBD2, 5 bases. Germline loops: CDR1 LGHNA, CDR2 YNFKEQ. Trimming took off 1 base at V and 1 base at J, with 15 bases between the two ends. The CDR3 covers 17 residues. The DNA of the CDR3 is TGTGCCAGCAGCCAAGCCGGGATTGTTAGGCGCACAGATACGCAGTATTTT. Translation gives CASSQAGIVRRTDTQYF.

The V and J genes are TRBV28 and TRBJ2-5; 8 bases fit TRBD1. Germline trimming cut 6 bases from V and 2 bases from J; bases unmatched to any gene: 2. Germline V lookup: CDR1 MDHEN, CDR2 SYDVKM. The CDR3 loop spans 13 amino acids. CDR3 loop: CASRGTGQETQYF. CDR3 DNA: TGTGCCAGCAGAGGGACAGGACAAGAGACCCAGTACTTC.

The genes are TRBV29-1 and TRBJ1-2; 8 bases fit TRBD1. V lost 6 bases and J lost 4; bases outside the gene matches: 4. From germline, CDR1 is SQVTM and CDR2 ANQGSEA. This CDR3 spans 12 amino acids. For the CDR3, the DNA is TGCAGCGTCCTACAGGGGGGCTATGGCTACACCTTC. Translated, it gives CSVLQGGYGYTF.

This clone appeared many times. The rearrangement links TRBV27 to TRBJ2-1; D is ambiguous. Trimming removed 8 bases from V and 5 bases from J, with 4 bases in between. The length of the CDR3 is 10 residues. CDR1 and CDR2 from the germline V gene are MNHEY and SMNVEV (reference sequence). The CDR3: CASGNNEQFF. In DNA form, the CDR3 reads TGTGCCAGCGGCAACAATGAGCAGTTCTTC.

In its sample, this clone was seen a few times. The CDR3 spells CASSLSGSDTQYF. The CDR3 region has the DNA TGTGCCAGCAGTTTAAGTGGGTCAGATACGCAGTATTTT. The rearrangement links TRBV28 to TRBJ2-3, with D uncertain. The CDR3 extends over 13 amino acids. CDR1 and CDR2 from the germline V gene are MDHEN and SYDVKM. Between the trimmed V and J ends, which lost 2 bases and 4 bases, there was a span of 7 bases.

In its sample, this clone was seen once. This chain connects TRBV28 to TRBJ1-5, with D perhaps TRBD1 (6 bases). Germline assignment: CDR1 MDHEN and CDR2 SYDVKM. V lost 3 bases and J lost 4, with 7 bases in between. The CDR3 runs 13 residues. The CDR3 region has the DNA TGTGCCAGCAGTTTTGGACAGAATCAGCCCCAGCATTTT. This translates into CASSFGQNQPQHF.

This sequence joins TRBV7-3 and TRBJ1-1; tentative D call: TRBD1 (5 bases). Trimming removed 1 base from V and 1 base from J, with 10 bases in between. Germline CDR1 reads SGHTA; CDR2 reads FQGTGA. This CDR3 is 15 amino acids long. The chain's CDR3 is CASSLNPGPNTEAFF. The CDR3 region has the DNA TGTGCCAGCAGCTTAAATCCAGGGCCGAACACTGAAGCTTTCTTT. Using reference TRBV7-3 and TRBJ1-1 for the parts outside the CDR3, the full variable domain is GAGVSQTPSNKVTEKGKYVELRCDPISGHTALYWYRQSLGQGPEFLIYFQGTGAADDSGLPNDRFFAVRPEGSVSTLKIQRTERGDSAVYLCASSLNPGPNTEAFFGQGTRLTVV.

The chain is built from TRBV13 and TRBJ1-1; no definite D call. CDR3 length equals 13 residues. Looked up from germline, CDR1 is PRHDT and CDR2 is FYEKMQ (reference sequence). V shed 6 bases and J shed 3 bases, with 11 bases lying between them. CDR3 nucleotide sequence: TGTGCCAGCAGTGACTCGGAGTACACTGAAGCTTTCTTT. Translation: CASSDSEYTEAFF.

This clone was counted a few times. CDR3 region: CSVGDRTPYEQYF. In nucleotides, the CDR3 is TGCAGCGTTGGAGACAGGACCCCCTACGAGCAGTACTTC. J is TRBJ2-7 and V is TRBV29-1, with D tentatively TRBD1 (6 bases). Germline V gene sequence: CDR1 SQVTM, CDR2 ANQGSEA. The CDR3 extends over 13 amino acids. The ends were cut back, 4 bases at V and 2 bases at J, with 12 bases in the middle.

This clone was observed a handful of times. The V gene is TRBV12-5, the J gene TRBJ2-1; weak D call: TRBD2 (6 bases). Trimming pared 4 bases from V and 9 bases from J, leaving 13 bases between. The CDR3 contains 13 residues. Per germline, CDR1 LGHNT and CDR2 FRNRAP. CDR3 DNA sequence: TGTGCTAGTGGTTCCTCGACTAGAAGTGAGCAGTTCTTC. Residues: CASGSSTRSEQFF.

This clone appeared many times. The gene calls are TRBV28 and TRBJ1-2, with unresolved D. Trimming took off 2 bases at V and 3 bases at J, with 13 bases between the two ends. CDR3 length: 15 residues. Germline V lookup: CDR1 MDHEN, CDR2 SYDVKM. This CDR3 reads CASSLTHQGHYGYTF. The DNA for the CDR3 is TGTGCCAGCAGTTTAACGCACCAAGGGCACTATGGCTACACCTTC.

V and J are TRBV14 and TRBJ2-1, with TRBD1 matching over 8 bases. The germline V gene has CDR1 SGHDN and CDR2 FVKESK. This CDR3 contains 14 residues. V was pared by 6 bases and J by 7 bases, with 8 bases of the junction left unmatched. The CDR3 DNA reads as TGTGCCAGCAGGCCAGGGGGCCGAGGTAATGAGCAGTTCTTC. It specifies CASRPGGRGNEQFF.

V gene TRBV7-9 combines with J gene TRBJ1-5; TRBD1 might be the D (5 bases). Trimming left V 4 bases short and J 10 bases short, with 17 bases between. The CDR3 is 14 residues long. Germline CDR1 reads SEHNR; CDR2 reads FQNEAQ (reference sequence). Here the CDR3 reads CASSYGGAVEPQHF. In DNA, the CDR3 is TGTGCCAGCAGCTACGGCGGGGCCGTCGAACCCCAGCATTTT.

J is TRBJ2-3 and V is TRBV29-1; 12 nucleotides agree with TRBD2. This CDR3 comprises 16 residues. J lost 2 bases, V lost 2 bases, and 5 bases had no gene match. The germline V gene encodes CDR1 SQVTM and CDR2 ANQGSEA. CDR3: CSVESGLAGPTDTQYF. DNA of the CDR3: TGCAGCGTTGAATCCGGACTAGCGGGACCCACAGATACGCAGTATTTT.

In this sample, this clone turned up a few times. Here the CDR3 DNA reads TGTGCCACCAGCAGAGGCACGACTAGCGGGCTTCCCTACAATGAGCAGTTCTTC. Translated: CATSRGTTSGLPYNEQFF. The rearrangement uses TRBV15 and TRBJ2-1; TRBD2 aligns across 10 bases. The CDR3 contains 18 residues. Trimming took 1 base from V and 2 from J; bases not matched to a gene: 8. The V gene's germline CDR1 is LNHNV and CDR2 YYDKDF (reference sequence).